These 18 T cell receptor beta chains share one sample of origin, sequenced in a study of blood T cell repertoires in COVID-19. Here immunoSEQ multiplex PCR was the method, and the copy in TCRdb shows in-frame clones only, minus some. This sample has roughly 100,000 clones, with around 90% found just once. Sequencing used peripheral blood. The receptors here all came from a human donor with COVID-19, enrolled during active disease. The donor label of this sample is uncertain.

V is TRBV19 and J is TRBJ1-2; TRBD1 matches at 9 bases. V was pared by 9 bases and J by 5 bases, with 7 bases of the junction left unmatched. The CDR3 sequence is 13 residues long. Germline V gene lookup returns CDR1 LNHDA and CDR2 SQIVND (reference sequence). CDR3 sequence (DNA): TGTGCCAGCCAGGGACAGGGAGGGTATGGCTACACCTTC. Protein: CASQGQGGYGYTF.

The chain carries TRBV7-8 and TRBJ1-2; no clear D. Per the germline V gene, CDR1 is SGHVS and CDR2 is FQNEAQ. The V end lost 1 base, the J end lost 0 bases, and 12 bases lay between the germline ends. The CDR3 length is 16 residues. The CDR3 DNA reads TGTGCCAGCAGCTTAGTGGCGGGCAGCGCTAACTATGGCTACACCTTC. It specifies CASSLVAGSANYGYTF.

This sequence joins TRBV19 and TRBJ1-5; D gene ambiguous. V shed 8 bases and J shed 0 bases, with 14 bases lying between them. Per germline, CDR1 LNHDA and CDR2 SQIVND (reference sequence). This CDR3 is 15 amino acids long. The CDR3 reads CASDGEAYSNQPQHF. The CDR3 region has the DNA TGTGCCAGTGACGGGGAGGCCTATAGCAATCAGCCCCAGCATTTT.

The chain combines TRBV7-2 with TRBJ2-5; D unresolved. The CDR3 totals 13 residues. The germline V and J ends were trimmed by 5 bases and 3 bases, with 10 bases remaining between them. Germline V gene data show CDR1 as SGHTA and CDR2 as FQGNSA. The CDR3 protein is CASSKGQEETQYF. CDR3 nucleotides: TGTGCCAGCAGCAAAGGCCAGGAAGAGACCCAGTACTTC.

The chain has TRBV6-1 and TRBJ1-2; D gene unclear. CDR1 and CDR2 (germline): MNHNS, SASEGT. The ends were cut back, 2 bases at V and 4 bases at J, with 11 bases in the middle. The CDR3 totals 14 residues. CDR3 amino acids: CASSESRIGYGYTF. CDR3 sequence (DNA): TGTGCCAGCAGTGAATCACGAATCGGCTATGGCTACACCTTC.

This clone was found once. The gene calls are TRBV15 and TRBJ2-3; 10 bases fit TRBD1. The CDR3 loop spans 16 amino acids. The V gene end was trimmed by 0 bases and the J gene end by 4 bases; junction bases not matched to a gene: 4. Germline values: CDR1 LNHNV, CDR2 YYDKDF (reference sequence). The CDR3 DNA is TGTGCCACCAGCAGAGAGCCGGGACAGGGGTCAGATACGCAGTATTTT. This sequence encodes CATSREPGQGSDTQYF.

On this clone: At one end, the junction sequence differs from germline, possibly due to a read error. The chain has TRBV11-3 and TRBJ2-1; tentative D call: TRBD2 (5 bases). The CDR3 sequence is 12 residues long. Germline CDR1 SGHNT, CDR2 YENEEA. For the CDR3, the DNA is TGTGCCAGCAGCTTAGAAACTAGTGTCAGCGTCTTC. Translation gives CASSLETSVSVF.

V gene TRBV5-5 combines with J gene TRBJ1-5; the match to TRBD1 covers 9 bases. Germline trimming cut 4 bases from V and 5 bases from J; bases unmatched to any gene: 4. The germline CDR1 and CDR2 sequences are SGHKS and YYEKEE (reference sequence). CDR3 length: 14 amino acids. CDR3 in amino acids: CASSQDRGYQPQHF. The CDR3 DNA reads TGTGCCAGCAGCCAGGACAGGGGATATCAGCCCCAGCATTTT.

The chain employs TRBV10-1 and TRBJ2-3; maybe TRBD1 (7 bases). Germline V gives CDR1 WNHNN, CDR2 SYGVQD (reference sequence). The CDR3 covers 13 residues. Trimming removed 8 bases from V and 2 bases from J, with 11 bases in between. The CDR3 protein is CASRGTDTDTQYF. Written as DNA, the CDR3 is TGCGCCAGCCGCGGGACAGACACAGATACGCAGTATTTT.

The count of this clone is one. This chain connects TRBV4-1 to TRBJ1-1; D is ambiguous. The germline CDR1 and CDR2 sequences are MGHRA and YSYEKL. V was pared by 7 bases and J by 1 base, with 13 bases between. The CDR3 has 14 amino acids. The CDR3 nucleotides are TGCGCCAGCAACAGATTCGCGGGGAACACTGAAGCTTTCTTT. Amino acid sequence: CASNRFAGNTEAFF.

V gene TRBV11-2 combines with J gene TRBJ2-2; D ambiguous. The CDR3 is made up of 15 amino acids. The V end lost 1 base, the J end lost 6 bases, and 12 bases lay between the germline ends. Germline assignment: CDR1 SGHAT and CDR2 FQNNGV. CDR3 nucleotide sequence: TGTGCCAGCAGCTTAGTCTCGGTATGGTCCGGGGAGCTGTTTTTT. Protein product: CASSLVSVWSGELFF. Looking up the rest from reference TRBV11-2 and TRBJ2-2 gives the full variable domain: EAGVAQSPRYKIIEKRQSVAFWCNPISGHATLYWYQQILGQGPKLLIQFQNNGVVDDSQLPKDRFSAERLKGVDSTLKIQPAKLEDSAVYLCASSLVSVWSGELFFGEGSRLTVL.

The chain carries TRBV4-1 and TRBJ2-7; TRBD1 might be the D (6 bases). This CDR3 comprises 17 residues. Germline V gene lookup returns CDR1 MGHRA and CDR2 YSYEKL. Trimming took off 0 bases at V and 1 base at J, with 16 bases between the two ends. The CDR3: CASSQDQDAGASYEQYF. For the CDR3, the DNA is TGCGCCAGCAGCCAAGACCAGGATGCAGGGGCATCCTACGAGCAGTACTTC.

The gene calls are TRBV6-1 and TRBJ1-2; 7 nucleotides match TRBD1. From germline, CDR1 is MNHNS and CDR2 SASEGT. With V trimmed by 3 bases and J by 8 bases, 12 bases remained unmatched. CDR3 size: 15 residues. The CDR3, as DNA: TGTGCCAGCAGTGATACATCGGGACAGCTGAGGGGCTACACCTTC. It is translated as CASSDTSGQLRGYTF.

In DNA form, the CDR3 reads TGTGCCACCAGTGATTTGCGACAGGGTGGCAATGAGCAGTTCTTC. Translated: CATSDLRQGGNEQFF. This chain connects TRBV24-1 to TRBJ2-1, with 7 bases lining up with TRBD1. Germline CDR1 KGHDR, CDR2 SFDVKD. The CDR3 extends over 15 amino acids. The ends lost 0 bases at V and 6 bases at J; junction bases unmatched: 4.

The CDR3 reads CASSQGGVIEKLFF. The CDR3 nucleotides are TGCGCCAGCAGCCAAGGGGGAGTCATTGAAAAACTGTTTTTT. The chain links TRBV4-1 to TRBJ1-4, with D uncertain. The CDR3 consists of 14 residues. Trimming took 1 base from V and 7 from J, leaving 10 bases between them. Germline V gene sequence: CDR1 MGHRA, CDR2 YSYEKL.

The chain is built from TRBV5-4 and TRBJ1-2; 8 bases are shared with TRBD1. The CDR3 consists of 14 residues. Germline CDR1 SGHNT, CDR2 YYREEE (reference sequence). V shed 6 bases, J shed 3 bases, and the junction held 7 bases outside the gene matches. As DNA, the CDR3 is TGTGCCAGCACCAATACAGGGGGGGACTATGGCTACACCTTC. Translating gives CASTNTGGDYGYTF.

This chain joins TRBV5-1 and TRBJ2-6, with 10 bases matching TRBD1. Germline V gene data show CDR1 as SGHRS and CDR2 as YFSETQ. The CDR3 sequence is 16 residues long. V shed 1 base, J shed 7 bases, and the junction held 5 bases outside the gene matches. The CDR3 DNA sequence: TGCGCCAGCAGCTTGCAGTGGACAGGGGGAGCCAACGTCCTGACTTTC. It specifies CASSLQWTGGANVLTF.

V is TRBV3-1 (or the pseudogene TRBV3-2) and J is TRBJ1-6, with TRBD1 matching over 7 bases. This CDR3 has 19 residues. The ends lost 4 bases at V and 1 base at J; junction bases unmatched: 13. Germline V gives CDR1 LGHDT, CDR2 YNNKEL (reference sequence). CDR3 loop: CASSPPGQHEGSYNSPLHF. The CDR3, as DNA: TGTGCCAGCAGCCCGCCGGGACAGCACGAGGGTTCCTATAATTCACCCCTCCACTTT.